This is a list of T cell receptor beta chains from one sample in a study of OX40 agonist ivuxolimab in advanced cancers. Some clones are missing from TCRdb's copy, which holds only in-frame ones; the method was immunoSEQ multiplex PCR. The table has about 32,000 clones, 70% to 85% seen once. The sequencing here drew on CD4+ or CD8+ T cells sorted from blood, taken in a trial of the OX40 agonist ivuxolimab. The source is an adult with an advanced solid tumor such as melanoma, head and neck, liver or kidney cancer. Both conserved end residues are part of each CDR3. D genes are given only for firm matches. Not all rows give a size; the values are once, few, many and, for expanded clones, a class.

v_gene: TRBV30; d_gene: -; j_gene: TRBJ2-7; len: 12; abundance: -; CDR3nt: TGTGCCCGAAGGGAGGAATCCTACGAGCAGTACTTC; CDR3aa: CARREESYEQYF
v_gene: TRBV5-6; d_gene: -; j_gene: TRBJ2-5; len: 16; abundance: -; CDR3nt: TGTGCCAGCAGCTCCTCCCTACAGGGTGCGGTAGAGACCCAGTACTTC; CDR3aa: CASSSSLQGAVETQYF
v_gene: TRBV5-3; d_gene: TRBD1; j_gene: TRBJ1-2; len: 12; abundance: -; CDR3nt: TGTGCCACCCGGGACAGGGGCTATGGCTACACCTTC; CDR3aa: CATRDRGYGYTF
v_gene: TRBV7-9; d_gene: TRBD1; j_gene: TRBJ1-2; len: 14; abundance: few; CDR3nt: TGTGCCAGCAGCTTAGGTGCAGGGGGCGAGGGCTACACCTTC; CDR3aa: CASSLGAGGEGYTF
v_gene: TRBV28; d_gene: -; j_gene: TRBJ2-1; len: 16; abundance: -; CDR3nt: TGTGCCAGCAGAAAGGGAGCGGACCTCTCCTACAATGAGCAGTTCTTC; CDR3aa: CASRKGADLSYNEQFF
v_gene: TRBV7-9; d_gene: -; j_gene: TRBJ1-1; len: 12; abundance: -; CDR3nt: TGTGCCAGCAGTCCTATCGGAACTGAAGCTTTCTTT; CDR3aa: CASSPIGTEAFF
v_gene: TRBV27; d_gene: -; j_gene: TRBJ2-5; len: 13; abundance: -; CDR3nt: TGTGCCAGCAGTTTCGGGGGACAAGAGACCCAGTACTTC; CDR3aa: CASSFGGQETQYF
v_gene: TRBV4-1; d_gene: TRBD1; j_gene: TRBJ1-1; len: 12; abundance: -; CDR3nt: TGCGCCAGCAGTCGACAGGGAACCGAAGCTTTCTTT; CDR3aa: CASSRQGTEAFF
v_gene: TRBV28; d_gene: TRBD1; j_gene: TRBJ2-7; len: 16; abundance: -; CDR3nt: TGTGCCAGCAGTTTAGTCTCGACAGGGCCTCCCTACGAGCAGTACTTC; CDR3aa: CASSLVSTGPPYEQYF
v_gene: TRBV5-1; d_gene: -; j_gene: TRBJ2-2; len: 15; abundance: -; CDR3nt: TGCGCCAGCAGCTTGGCAGGAACGAACACCGGGGAGCTGTTTTTT; CDR3aa: CASSLAGTNTGELFF
v_gene: TRBV4-2; d_gene: -; j_gene: TRBJ2-7; len: 12; abundance: -; CDR3nt: TGTGCCAGCAGCCTCAACGGGGCCGAGCAGTACTTC; CDR3aa: CASSLNGAEQYF
v_gene: TRBV7-6; d_gene: TRBD2; j_gene: TRBJ2-1; len: 16; abundance: -; CDR3nt: TGTGCCAGCAGCTTAGGGACTAGCGGGGCCCTCAATGAGCAGTTCTTC; CDR3aa: CASSLGTSGALNEQFF
v_gene: TRBV5-1; d_gene: -; j_gene: TRBJ1-2; len: 11; abundance: -; CDR3nt: TGCGCCAGCAGCGTGAGCTATGGCTACACCTTC; CDR3aa: CASSVSYGYTF
v_gene: TRBV7-9; d_gene: -; j_gene: TRBJ2-7; len: 14; abundance: -; CDR3nt: TGTGCCAGCAGCTTCCCCGGGAGTTCCTACGAGCAGTACTTC; CDR3aa: CASSFPGSSYEQYF
v_gene: TRBV4-1; d_gene: -; j_gene: TRBJ2-1; len: 15; abundance: few; CDR3nt: TGCGCCAGCAGCTCAACCCGCAGCTCCTACAATGAGCAGTTCTTC; CDR3aa: CASSSTRSSYNEQFF
v_gene: TRBV5-4; d_gene: TRBD2; j_gene: TRBJ2-3; len: 18; abundance: -; CDR3nt: TGTGCCAGCAGCCTGGTCCGGCTAGCGGGGGGCCACACAGATACGCAGTATTTT; CDR3aa: CASSLVRLAGGHTDTQYF
v_gene: TRBV9; d_gene: -; j_gene: TRBJ2-7; len: 15; abundance: -; CDR3nt: TGTGCCAGCAGCGTAGAACCCAGGCCAACCTACGAGCAGTACTTC; CDR3aa: CASSVEPRPTYEQYF
v_gene: TRBV5-1; d_gene: -; j_gene: TRBJ2-1; len: 15; abundance: -; CDR3nt: TGCGCCAGCAGCTCAGGACCGGGTTTTGAGGATGAGCAGTTCTTC; CDR3aa: CASSSGPGFEDEQFF
v_gene: TRBV6-6; d_gene: -; j_gene: TRBJ1-1; len: 11; abundance: -; CDR3nt: TGTGCCAGCTCACGAGGGGGTGAAGCTTTCTTT; CDR3aa: CASSRGGEAFF
v_gene: TRBV14; d_gene: TRBD1; j_gene: TRBJ1-2; len: 14; abundance: -; CDR3nt: TGTGCCAGCAGCCCAGCCGGGACAGGAAATGGCTACACCTTC; CDR3aa: CASSPAGTGNGYTF
v_gene: TRBV11-2; d_gene: TRBD1; j_gene: TRBJ2-7; len: 15; abundance: -; CDR3nt: TGTGCCAGCAGCCCTTCAACAGGGGGCTCCTACGAGCAGTACTTC; CDR3aa: CASSPSTGGSYEQYF
v_gene: TRBV27; d_gene: -; j_gene: TRBJ2-7; len: 15; abundance: -; CDR3nt: TGTGCCAGCAGTTTAACGACAGTGAGCTCCTACGAGCAGTACTTC; CDR3aa: CASSLTTVSSYEQYF
v_gene: TRBV5-8; d_gene: -; j_gene: TRBJ1-1; len: 14; abundance: -; CDR3nt: TGTGCCAGCAGCTTGTACCAGGTGAACACTGAAGCTTTCTTT; CDR3aa: CASSLYQVNTEAFF
v_gene: TRBV28; d_gene: TRBD1; j_gene: TRBJ2-2; len: 14; abundance: -; CDR3nt: TGTGCCAGCAGTGGCGACAGGGGCGGCGGGGAGCTGTTTTTT; CDR3aa: CASSGDRGGGELFF
v_gene: TRBV4-1; d_gene: -; j_gene: TRBJ2-1; len: 14; abundance: -; CDR3nt: TGCGCCAGCAGCCCTGGTGCCTCAGGTGGTGAGCAGTTCTTC; CDR3aa: CASSPGASGGEQFF
v_gene: TRBV12-1; d_gene: -; j_gene: TRBJ1-4; len: 14; abundance: -; CDR3nt: TGTGCCAGCAGCTTGCCGGTCGAAAATGAAAAACTGTTTTTT; CDR3aa: CASSLPVENEKLFF
v_gene: TRBV10-2; d_gene: -; j_gene: TRBJ1-2; len: 15; abundance: -; CDR3nt: TGCGCCAGCAGTTGGGACGGGGGGGATAACTATGGCTACACCTTC; CDR3aa: CASSWDGGDNYGYTF
v_gene: TRBV11-2; d_gene: -; j_gene: TRBJ2-3; len: 15; abundance: -; CDR3nt: TGTGCCAGCAGCTTAGGGGCAGCCAGCACAGATACGCAGTATTTT; CDR3aa: CASSLGAASTDTQYF
v_gene: TRBV13; d_gene: TRBD1; j_gene: TRBJ2-3; len: 17; abundance: -; CDR3nt: TGTGCCAGCAGCTCCCCCCTCGGGACAGGGGTTACAGATACGCAGTATTTT; CDR3aa: CASSSPLGTGVTDTQYF
v_gene: TRBV7-9; d_gene: -; j_gene: TRBJ1-1; len: 12; abundance: -; CDR3nt: TGTGCCAGCAGCCAATCGGGCACTGAAGCTTTCTTT; CDR3aa: CASSQSGTEAFF
v_gene: TRBV10-3; d_gene: TRBD1; j_gene: TRBJ1-2; len: 15; abundance: -; CDR3nt: TGTGCCATCAGCGCAAGACAGGGGGCCAGCTATGGCTACACCTTC; CDR3aa: CAISARQGASYGYTF
v_gene: TRBV10-1; d_gene: -; j_gene: TRBJ2-1; len: 14; abundance: once; CDR3nt: TGCGCCAGCAGTGAACTTATAGGGGGCAATGAGCAGTTCTTC; CDR3aa: CASSELIGGNEQFF
v_gene: TRBV19; d_gene: TRBD1; j_gene: TRBJ2-7; len: 16; abundance: -; CDR3nt: TGTGCCAGTAGTACCCATCGGGGACAGGGGCCTTACGAGCAGTACTTC; CDR3aa: CASSTHRGQGPYEQYF
v_gene: TRBV28; d_gene: -; j_gene: TRBJ2-7; len: 15; abundance: -; CDR3nt: TGTGCCAGCAGTTCGGTCCGGGACACTCTCGGCGAGCAGTACTTC; CDR3aa: CASSSVRDTLGEQYF
v_gene: TRBV2; d_gene: -; j_gene: TRBJ2-3; len: 15; abundance: -; CDR3nt: TGTGCCAGCAGTGATAGGGTCCGGACAACAGATACGCAGTATTTT; CDR3aa: CASSDRVRTTDTQYF
v_gene: TRBV7-9; d_gene: TRBD2; j_gene: TRBJ2-7; len: 14; abundance: -; CDR3nt: TGTGCCAGCAGCTTAGGACTAGCGGGAGACGAGCAGTACTTC; CDR3aa: CASSLGLAGDEQYF
v_gene: TRBV28; d_gene: -; j_gene: TRBJ1-5; len: 14; abundance: -; CDR3nt: TGTGCCAGCAGGAGCGACAGCTTCAATCAGCCCCAGCATTTT; CDR3aa: CASRSDSFNQPQHF
v_gene: TRBV28; d_gene: -; j_gene: TRBJ1-2; len: 14; abundance: -; CDR3nt: TGTGCCAGCAGTCTCCCACAGGGTGCGTTAGGCTACACCTTC; CDR3aa: CASSLPQGALGYTF
v_gene: TRBV29-1; d_gene: TRBD1; j_gene: TRBJ1-6; len: 12; abundance: -; CDR3nt: TGCAGCGTTGAAGATATTTTCGGGACAGTAGAATTT; CDR3aa: CSVEDIFGTVEF
v_gene: TRBV4-3; d_gene: TRBD2; j_gene: TRBJ2-1; len: 19; abundance: -; CDR3nt: TGCGCCAGCAGCCAAGAGAGAAAGACTAGCCCTAGCTCCTACAATGAGCAGTTCTTC; CDR3aa: CASSQERKTSPSSYNEQFF
v_gene: TRBV11-2; d_gene: TRBD2; j_gene: TRBJ2-3; len: 15; abundance: -; CDR3nt: TGTGCCAGCAGCGCCAGCGGGGGGAGCACAGATACGCAGTATTTT; CDR3aa: CASSASGGSTDTQYF
v_gene: TRBV7-9; d_gene: -; j_gene: TRBJ1-5; len: 14; abundance: -; CDR3nt: TGTGCCAGCAGCTTAGGGACAGTAGGGCAGCCCCAGCATTTT; CDR3aa: CASSLGTVGQPQHF